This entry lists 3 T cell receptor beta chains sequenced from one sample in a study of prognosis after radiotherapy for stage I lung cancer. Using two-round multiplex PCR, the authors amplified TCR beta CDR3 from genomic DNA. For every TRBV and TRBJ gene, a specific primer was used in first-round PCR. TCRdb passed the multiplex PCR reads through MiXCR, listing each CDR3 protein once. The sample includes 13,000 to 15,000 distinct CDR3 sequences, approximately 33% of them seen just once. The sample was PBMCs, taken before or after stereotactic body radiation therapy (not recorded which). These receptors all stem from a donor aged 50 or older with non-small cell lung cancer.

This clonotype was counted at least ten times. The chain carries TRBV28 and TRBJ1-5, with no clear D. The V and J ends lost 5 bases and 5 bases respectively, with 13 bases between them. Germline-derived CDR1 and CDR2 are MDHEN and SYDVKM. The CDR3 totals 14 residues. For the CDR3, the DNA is TGTGCCAGCAGTCCTGGAGGGAATCATCAGCCCCAGCATTTT. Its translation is CASSPGGNHQPQHF.

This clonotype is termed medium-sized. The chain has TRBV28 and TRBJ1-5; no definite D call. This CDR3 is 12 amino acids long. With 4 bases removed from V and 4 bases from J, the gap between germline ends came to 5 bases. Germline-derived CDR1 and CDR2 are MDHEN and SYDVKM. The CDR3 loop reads CASSSVNQPQHF. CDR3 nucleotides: TGTGCCAGCAGTTCAGTGAATCAGCCCCAGCATTTT.

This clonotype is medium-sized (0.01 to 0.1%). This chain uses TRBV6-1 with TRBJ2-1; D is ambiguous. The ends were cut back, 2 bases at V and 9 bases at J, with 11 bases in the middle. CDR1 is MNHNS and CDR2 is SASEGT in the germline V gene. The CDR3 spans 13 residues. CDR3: CASSELRPGEQFF. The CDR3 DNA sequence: TGTGCCAGCAGTGAACTACGCCCGGGTGAGCAGTTCTTC.